A single sample gave rise to the 5 T cell receptor beta chains below, sequenced in a study of T cells in Graves' hyperthyroidism and ophthalmopathy. TCR beta CDR3 sequences were amplified from RNA transcripts. First-round RT-PCR of the TCR CDR3 relied on the HTBI primer set. From the multiplex PCR reads, TCRdb called clonotypes with MiXCR, one entry per CDR3 protein. The table has hundreds of thousands of distinct CDR3 sequences, around 19% seen once. Sequencing was carried out using blood. All receptors derive from a middle-aged man with Graves' ophthalmopathy.

In its sample, this clonotype was seen many times. V gene TRBV7-9 combines with J gene TRBJ2-1; TRBD2 might be the D (6 bases). This CDR3 is 15 amino acids long. Deletions cut 1 base from V and 7 bases from J, with 14 bases between. CDR1 is SEHNR, CDR2 FQNEAQ, per germline (reference sequence). CDR3 coding DNA: TGTGCCAGCAGCTTAGGTAGCGGAGGACGGAATGAGCAGTTCTTC. Encoded protein: CASSLGSGGRNEQFF.

The chain carries TRBV24-1 and TRBJ2-3; D may be TRBD1 (6 bases). Trimming shortened V by 7 bases and J by 2 bases, and 12 bases separated the two germline ends. The CDR3 has 14 amino acids. CDR1 is KGHDR and CDR2 is SFDVKD in the germline V gene. The CDR3 protein is CATRGHQITDTQYF. The CDR3 DNA reads TGTGCCACCAGGGGACATCAAATCACAGATACGCAGTATTTT.

This clonotype was observed a handful of times. This CDR3 is CASSEALAGHYEQYF. The CDR3 DNA reads as TGTGCCAGCAGTGAAGCGCTAGCGGGCCATTACGAGCAGTACTTC. This chain connects TRBV2 to TRBJ2-7, with 8 bases identical to TRBD2. With V trimmed by 0 bases and J by 4 bases, 5 bases remained unmatched. The germline CDR1 and CDR2 sequences are SNHLY and FYNNEI. CDR3 length: 15 residues.

A remark on this clonotype: This sequence may be a read error, since a much larger clone differs from it by one base. V and J are TRBV5-6 and TRBJ2-1, with 14 bases matching TRBD2. The CDR3 loop spans 16 amino acids. Germline CDR1 and CDR2: SGHDT and YYEEEE. Germline trimming cut 3 bases from V and 12 bases from J; bases unmatched to any gene: 11. The CDR3 coding sequence is TGTGCCAGCAGCTCACCGGGACTAGCGGGAGACATCGGGCAGTTCTTC. This translates into CASSSPGLAGDIGQFF.

About this clonotype itself: This may arise from a read error, as a much more abundant clone is one base away. The chain couples TRBV5-1 to TRBJ2-1, with no clear D. The CDR3 has 17 amino acids. Germline CDR1 and CDR2: SGHRS and YFSETQ. Trimming pared 1 base from V and 0 bases from J, leaving 14 bases between. As DNA, the CDR3 is TGCGCCAGCAGCTTGCGGCCGCTAGGGATCTCCTACAATGAGCAGTTCTTC. Its translation is CASSLRPLGISYNEQFF.